This T cell receptor beta chain comes out of a study of blood T cells in healthy people across ages. Together with a sample-barcoded 5' primer, a J-beta primer mix was included in a second PCR lasting about 7 to 11 cycles. Via MiXCR, TCRdb re-called the 5' RACE reads, giving one row per CDR3 protein. The sample records approximately 760,000 distinct CDR3 sequences, around a quarter being singletons. V was pared by 4 bases and J by 2 bases, with 8 bases between. Germline CDR1 is SQVTM and CDR2 is ANQGSEA. The length of the CDR3 is 13 residues. Samples each yielded at least 5 micrograms of total RNA. These records were also assigned to another study, of T cells of mothers and their children.

The TCR was taken from a boy aged 5-17 years in good health. The genes are TRBV29-1 and TRBJ1-4; no reliable D call. The specimen was blood. The CDR3 region has the DNA TGCAGCGTTGTCAGCCCTACTAATGAAAAACTGTTTTTT. Translating gives CSVVSPTNEKLFF.